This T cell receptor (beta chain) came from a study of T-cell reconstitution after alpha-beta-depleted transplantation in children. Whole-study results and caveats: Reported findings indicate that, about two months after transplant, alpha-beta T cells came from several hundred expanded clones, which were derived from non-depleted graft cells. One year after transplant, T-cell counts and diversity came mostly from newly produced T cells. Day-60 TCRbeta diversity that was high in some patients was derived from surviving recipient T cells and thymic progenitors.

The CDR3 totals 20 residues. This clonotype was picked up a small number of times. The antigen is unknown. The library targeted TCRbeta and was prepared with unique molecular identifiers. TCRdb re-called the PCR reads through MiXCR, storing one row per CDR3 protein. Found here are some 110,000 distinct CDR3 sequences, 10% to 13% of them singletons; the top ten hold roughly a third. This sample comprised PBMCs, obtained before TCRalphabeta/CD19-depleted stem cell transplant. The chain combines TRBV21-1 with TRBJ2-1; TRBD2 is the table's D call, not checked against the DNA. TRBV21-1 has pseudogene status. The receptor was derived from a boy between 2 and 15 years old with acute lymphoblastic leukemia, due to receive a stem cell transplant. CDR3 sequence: CASSKGFSGRLGDSYNEQFF. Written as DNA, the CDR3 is TGTGCCAGCAGCAAAGGGTTCAGCGGGAGGTTGGGTGACTCCTACAATGAGCAGTTCTTC.